This T cell receptor (beta chain) stems from a study of identical twins. In this sample, this clonotype turned up a few times. TCRdb re-called the 5' RACE reads through MiXCR, storing one row per CDR3 protein. The sample lists a few hundred thousand distinct CDR3 sequences, nearly 10% occurring once. Separately, the same data were catalogued under a study of yellow fever vaccine responses in identical twins.

Specimen: PBMCs. This clonotype was obtained from a woman aged 18-29 years in good health.

The CDR3 bases are TGTGCCAGCAGCCGCTCGACAGGGGATGAAAAACTGTTTTTT. It specifies CASSRSTGDEKLFF. The rearrangement joins TRBV27 to TRBJ1-4, with TRBD1 matching over 8 bases. Germline values: CDR1 MNHEY, CDR2 SMNVEV (reference sequence). V shed 6 bases and J 6 bases; nucleotides not matched to a gene: 6. The CDR3 is 14 amino acids. Complete variable domain (other parts from reference TRBV27 and TRBJ1-4): EAQVTQNPRYLITVTGKKLTVTCSQNMNHEYMSWYRQDPGLGLRQIYYSMNVEVTDKGDVPEGYKVSRKEKRNFPLILESPSPNQTSLYFCASSRSTGDEKLFFGSGTQLSVL.